One T cell receptor (beta chain) is described in this entry. Its antigen remains unidentified. The record originates from a study of cytomegalovirus exposure and HLA in healthy donors. The overall study: It was reported in a later analysis that the 95 to 150 validation repertoires used the same platform as the 550 to 850 first-cohort repertoires. Findings of the study overall: Cytomegalovirus-associated TCR beta chains were listed, numbering some 180.

J was trimmed by 4 bases and V by 7 bases; bases with no gene match: 4. The CDR3 covers 14 residues. CDR1 and CDR2 from the germline V gene are SGDLS and YYNGEE. Measured with immunoSEQ multiplex PCR; TCRdb has only the in-frame clones, and not every one. The sample records about 150,000 clones, around 84% being singletons. Sequencing was done on a sample of PBMCs. The genes are TRBV9 and TRBJ2-7, with 14 bases lining up with TRBD2. The TCR originated in a human donor in good health. CDR3 amino acids: CASSGTSGGYEQYF. The DNA for the CDR3 is TGTGCCAGCTCCGGGACTAGCGGGGGTTACGAGCAGTACTTC.